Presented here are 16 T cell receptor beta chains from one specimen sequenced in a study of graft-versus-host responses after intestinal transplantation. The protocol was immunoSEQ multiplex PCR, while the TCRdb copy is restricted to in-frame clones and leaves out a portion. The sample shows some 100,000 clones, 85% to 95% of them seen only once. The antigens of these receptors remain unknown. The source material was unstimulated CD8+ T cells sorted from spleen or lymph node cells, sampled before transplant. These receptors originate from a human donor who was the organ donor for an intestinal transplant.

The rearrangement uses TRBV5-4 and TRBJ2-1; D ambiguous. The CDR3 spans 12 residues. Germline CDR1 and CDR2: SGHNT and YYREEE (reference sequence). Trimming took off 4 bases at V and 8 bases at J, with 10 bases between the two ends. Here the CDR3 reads CASSARIHEQFF. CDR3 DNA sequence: TGTGCCAGCAGCGCTAGGATCCATGAGCAGTTCTTC.

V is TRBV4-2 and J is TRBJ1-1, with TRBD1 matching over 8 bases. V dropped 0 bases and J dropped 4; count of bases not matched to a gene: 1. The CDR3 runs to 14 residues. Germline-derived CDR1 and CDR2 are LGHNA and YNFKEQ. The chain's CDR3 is CASSQEQGGTEAFF. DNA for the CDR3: TGTGCCAGCAGCCAAGAACAGGGGGGCACTGAAGCTTTCTTT.

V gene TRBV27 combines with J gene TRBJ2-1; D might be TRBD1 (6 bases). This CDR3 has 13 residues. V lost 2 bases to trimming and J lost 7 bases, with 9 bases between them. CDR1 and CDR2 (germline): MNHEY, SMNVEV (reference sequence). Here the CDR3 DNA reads TGTGCCAGCAGTTTAGACAGGTGGAATGAGCAGTTCTTC. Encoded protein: CASSLDRWNEQFF.

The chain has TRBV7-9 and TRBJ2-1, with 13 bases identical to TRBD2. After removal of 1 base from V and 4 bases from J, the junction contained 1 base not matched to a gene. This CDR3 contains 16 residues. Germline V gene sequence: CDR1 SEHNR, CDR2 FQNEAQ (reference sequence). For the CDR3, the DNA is TGTGCCAGCAGCTTAGGGACTAGCGGGGGTTACAATGAGCAGTTCTTC. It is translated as CASSLGTSGGYNEQFF.

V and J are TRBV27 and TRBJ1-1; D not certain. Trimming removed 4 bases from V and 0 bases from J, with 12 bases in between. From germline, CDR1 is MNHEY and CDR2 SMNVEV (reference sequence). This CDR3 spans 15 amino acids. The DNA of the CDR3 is TGTGCCAGCAGTTCAACGCGGATTATGAACACTGAAGCTTTCTTT. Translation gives CASSSTRIMNTEAFF.

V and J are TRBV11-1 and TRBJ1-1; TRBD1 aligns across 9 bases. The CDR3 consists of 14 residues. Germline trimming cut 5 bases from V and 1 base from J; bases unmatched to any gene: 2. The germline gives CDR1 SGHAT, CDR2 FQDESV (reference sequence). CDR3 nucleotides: TGTGCCAGCAGCCCGGGACAGGGGAACACTGAAGCTTTCTTT. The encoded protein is CASSPGQGNTEAFF. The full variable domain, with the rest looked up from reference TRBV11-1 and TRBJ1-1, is EAEVAQSPRYKITEKSQAVAFWCDPISGHATLYWYRQILGQGPELLVQFQDESVVDDSQLPKDRFSAERLKGVDSTLKIQPAELGDSAMYLCASSPGQGNTEAFFGQGTRLTVV.

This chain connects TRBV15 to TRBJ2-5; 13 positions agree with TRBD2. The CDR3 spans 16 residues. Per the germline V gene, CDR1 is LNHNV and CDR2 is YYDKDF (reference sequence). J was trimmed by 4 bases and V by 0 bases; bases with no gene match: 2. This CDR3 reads CATSREGLAGIETQYF. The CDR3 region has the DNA TGTGCCACCAGCAGAGAGGGACTAGCGGGAATAGAGACCCAGTACTTC.

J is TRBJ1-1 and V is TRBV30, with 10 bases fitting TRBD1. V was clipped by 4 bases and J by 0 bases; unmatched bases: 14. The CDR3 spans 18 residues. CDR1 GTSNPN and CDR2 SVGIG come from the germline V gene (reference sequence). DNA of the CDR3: TGTGCCTGGACCCGGTCCGGGACAGGGGTGTTAATGAACACTGAAGCTTTCTTT. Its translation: CAWTRSGTGVLMNTEAFF.

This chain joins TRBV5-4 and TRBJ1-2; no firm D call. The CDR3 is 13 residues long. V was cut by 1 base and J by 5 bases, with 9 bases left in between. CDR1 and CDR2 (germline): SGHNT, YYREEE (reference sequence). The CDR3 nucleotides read TGTGCCAGCAGCTTGCGGTACCTTTATGGCTACACCTTC. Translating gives CASSLRYLYGYTF.

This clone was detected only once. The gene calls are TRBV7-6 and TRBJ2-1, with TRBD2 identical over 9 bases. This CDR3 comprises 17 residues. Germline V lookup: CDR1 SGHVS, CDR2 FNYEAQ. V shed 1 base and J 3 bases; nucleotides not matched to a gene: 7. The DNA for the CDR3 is TGTGCCAGCAGCTTAGACGGCCCTAGCGGGAACTACAATGAGCAGTTCTTC. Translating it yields CASSLDGPSGNYNEQFF.

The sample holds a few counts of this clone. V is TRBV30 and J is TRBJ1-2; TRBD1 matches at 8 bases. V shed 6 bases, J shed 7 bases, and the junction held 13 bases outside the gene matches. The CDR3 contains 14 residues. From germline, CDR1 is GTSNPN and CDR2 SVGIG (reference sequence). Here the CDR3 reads CACQEGSTGAGYTF. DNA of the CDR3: TGTGCCTGCCAGGAGGGATCGACAGGGGCTGGCTACACCTTC.

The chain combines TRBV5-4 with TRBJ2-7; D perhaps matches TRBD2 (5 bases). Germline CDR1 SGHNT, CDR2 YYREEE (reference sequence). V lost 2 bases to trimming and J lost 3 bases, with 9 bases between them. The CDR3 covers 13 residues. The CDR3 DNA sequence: TGTGCCAGCAGCTTCGGGGTTCTCTACGAGCAGTACTTC. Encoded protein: CASSFGVLYEQYF.

The CDR3 DNA reads as TGCGCCAGCAGTGAGATGCCAGGAGGTAGCACAGATACGCAGTATTTT. Encoded protein: CASSEMPGGSTDTQYF. This chain uses TRBV10-1 with TRBJ2-3; maybe TRBD2 (5 bases). The CDR3 length is 16 residues. V shed 2 bases and J shed 0 bases, with 12 bases lying between them. Germline lookup yields CDR1 WNHNN and CDR2 SYGVQD (reference sequence).

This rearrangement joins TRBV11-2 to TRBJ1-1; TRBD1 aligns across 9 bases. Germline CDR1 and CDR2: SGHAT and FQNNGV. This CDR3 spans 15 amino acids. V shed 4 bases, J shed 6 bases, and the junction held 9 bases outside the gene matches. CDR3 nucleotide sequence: TGTGCCAGCAGCTCGTGGGACAGGGAGCTGCCTGAAGCTTTCTTT. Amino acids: CASSSWDRELPEAFF.

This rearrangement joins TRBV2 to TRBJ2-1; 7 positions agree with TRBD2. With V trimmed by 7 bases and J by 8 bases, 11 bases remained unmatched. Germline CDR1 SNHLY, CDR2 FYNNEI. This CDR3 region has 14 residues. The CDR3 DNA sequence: TGTGCCAGCAAGAGGGACGGGAGGTTAGATGAGCAGTTCTTC. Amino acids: CASKRDGRLDEQFF. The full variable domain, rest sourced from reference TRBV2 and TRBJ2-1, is EPEVTQTPSHQVTQMGQEVILRCVPISNHLYFYWYRQILGQKVEFLVSFYNNEISEKSEIFDDQFSVERPDGSNFTLKIRSTKLEDSAMYFCASKRDGRLDEQFFGPGTRLTVL.

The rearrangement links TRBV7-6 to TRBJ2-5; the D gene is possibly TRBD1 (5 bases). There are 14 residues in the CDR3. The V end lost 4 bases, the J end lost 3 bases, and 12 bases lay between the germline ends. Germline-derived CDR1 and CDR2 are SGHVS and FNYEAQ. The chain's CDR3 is CASSSLVREETQYF. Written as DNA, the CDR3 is TGTGCCAGCAGCTCCTTGGTCAGGGAAGAGACCCAGTACTTC. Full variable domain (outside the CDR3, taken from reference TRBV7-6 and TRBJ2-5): GAGVSQSPRYKVTKRGQDVALRCDPISGHVSLYWYRQALGQGPEFLTYFNYEAQQDKSGLPNDRFSAERPEGSISTLTIQRTEQRDSAMYRCASSSLVREETQYFGPGTRLLVL.